This T cell receptor beta chain was profiled in a study of blood T cells in healthy people across ages. Together with a sample-barcoded 5' primer, a J-beta primer mix was included in a second PCR lasting about 6 to 11 cycles. TCRdb recomputed calls from the 5' RACE reads with MiXCR, one row per CDR3 protein. The repertoire holds roughly 1,300,000 distinct CDR3 sequences, around 55% seen once, with 5% to 7% in the top ten. Germline values: CDR1 SGHRS, CDR2 YFSETQ. The CDR3 spans 13 residues. About this clonotype: Its ends do not fully match the called genes, so a read error is possible.

The people who gave samples were healthy Caucasians from Russia, aged roughly 6 to 100. The sequenced sample was blood. The chain has TRBV5-1 and TRBJ2-7; 7 nucleotides line up with TRBD2. The sequence was obtained from a man in his late teens or twenties in good health. The CDR3 nucleotides are TGCGCCAGCAGCCCCGGGACTATCTACGAGCGGTACTTC. It specifies CASSPGTIYERYF.